Listed below are T cell receptor beta chains from one sample, sequenced in a study of cytomegalovirus exposure and HLA in healthy donors. TCRdb's copy holds only in-frame clones and misses some; the assay was immunoSEQ multiplex PCR. The sample gives some 200,000 clones, roughly 80% of which show up once; more than 1.5% is in the top ten. The sample taken for sequencing was PBMCs. The receptors stem from a man aged 50-60 years in good health and CMV-seronegative. The CDR3 runs from the conserved cysteine through the conserved F or W. The D gene is left open where the match is weak. Size values are once, few and many counts, or a class for expanded clones, and some rows have none.

NA	TRBV11-2	NA	TRBJ2-5	CASRQAAQETQYF	TGTGCCAGCAGGCAGGCCGCCCAAGAGACCCAGTACTTC
NA	TRBV19	TRBD1	TRBJ2-2	CASSIQGVQAGELFF	TGTGCCAGTAGTATTCAGGGGGTTCAGGCCGGGGAGCTGTTTTTT
NA	TRBV4-1	TRBD2	TRBJ2-3	CASSQDRGGGPTDTQYF	TGCGCCAGCAGCCAAGATAGGGGCGGGGGGCCCACAGATACGCAGTATTTT
NA	TRBV18	NA	TRBJ2-3	CASSPYREMRTDTQYF	TGTGCCAGCTCACCATACCGGGAGATGCGCACAGATACGCAGTATTTT
NA	TRBV19	NA	TRBJ2-4	CASSAGRGENIQYF	TGTGCCAGTAGCGCGGGGCGCGGGGAAAACATTCAGTACTTC
once	TRBV27	TRBD1	TRBJ1-3	CASKSGTGRSNTIYF	TGTGCCAGCAAAAGCGGGACAGGGAGGTCAAACACCATATATTTT
once	TRBV23-1	TRBD1	TRBJ1-3	CASSQSSRSGYRGDSGNTIYF	TGCGCCAGCAGTCAATCTAGTAGATCCGGATACAGGGGGGACTCTGGAAACACCATATATTTT
once	TRBV6-6	NA	TRBJ2-7	CASSSQTPDYEQYF	TGTGCCAGCAGTTCCCAGACACCAGACTACGAGCAGTACTTC
NA	TRBV6-6	TRBD1	TRBJ2-3	CASSYDRALTDTQYF	TGTGCCAGCAGTTACGACAGGGCTCTCACAGATACGCAGTATTTT
NA	TRBV19	TRBD1	TRBJ2-3	CASTAGGSSTDTQYF	TGTGCCAGTACCGCAGGGGGATCTAGCACAGATACGCAGTATTTT
NA	TRBV23-1	NA	TRBJ2-5	CASSQSAGGEETQYF	TGCGCCAGCAGTCAATCGGCCGGAGGGGAAGAGACCCAGTACTTC
few	TRBV4-2	NA	TRBJ2-5	CASSQDLPNQETQYF	TGTGCCAGCAGCCAAGACCTACCCAACCAAGAGACCCAGTACTTC
NA	TRBV10-1	NA	TRBJ2-7	CASPCVRRYYEQYF	TGCGCCAGCCCCTGCGTGAGGCGCTACTACGAGCAGTACTTC
once	TRBV5-6	TRBD2	TRBJ2-2	CASSSRLAANTGELFF	TGTGCCAGCAGCTCCCGACTAGCGGCGAACACCGGGGAGCTGTTTTTT
once	TRBV11-2	TRBD1	TRBJ1-1	CASSFATGGRTEAFF	TGTGCCAGCAGCTTCGCCACAGGGGGAAGGACTGAAGCTTTCTTT
few	TRBV30	NA	TRBJ1-4	CAWRRRGWEKLFF	TGTGCCTGGAGGCGCAGGGGTTGGGAAAAACTGTTTTTT
NA	TRBV9	TRBD1	TRBJ1-1	CASSLNRGPNTEAFF	TGTGCCAGCAGCTTAAACAGGGGCCCCAACACTGAAGCTTTCTTT
NA	TRBV28	NA	TRBJ2-3	CASLLGAGDTQYF	TGTGCCAGCCTTTTGGGGGCGGGAGATACGCAGTATTTT
NA	TRBV28	TRBD2	TRBJ2-3	CASLAGGPTDTQYF	TGTGCCAGCCTAGCGGGAGGGCCCACAGATACGCAGTATTTT
NA	TRBV9	NA	TRBJ1-2	CASSVALGASNYGYTF	TGTGCCAGCAGCGTAGCTTTAGGGGCCTCTAACTATGGCTACACCTTC
NA	TRBV7-2	NA	TRBJ1-1	CASSQRQNTEAFF	TGTGCCAGCAGCCAGAGACAGAACACTGAAGCTTTCTTT
NA	TRBV18	TRBD2	TRBJ2-3	CASSPRTSGSTDTQYF	TGTGCCAGCTCACCGAGGACTAGCGGTAGCACAGATACGCAGTATTTT
few	TRBV5-5	TRBD1	TRBJ1-5	CASSSSTGGSNQPQHF	TGTGCCAGCAGCTCCTCGACAGGGGGCAGCAATCAGCCCCAGCATTTT
NA	TRBV27	TRBD1	TRBJ1-4	CASSLLEGQGNEKLFF	TGTGCCAGCAGTTTATTGGAGGGACAGGGGAATGAAAAACTGTTTTTT
NA	TRBV12-2	NA	TRBJ2-1	CASRLARLAGGIREQFF	TGTGCAAGTCGCTTAGCGCGGCTAGCGGGGGGGATTCGAGAGCAGTTCTTC
NA	TRBV6-6	NA	TRBJ2-7	CASTPGGPPYEQYF	TGTGCCAGCACTCCTGGCGGCCCCCCCTACGAGCAGTACTTC
NA	TRBV2	NA	TRBJ2-2	CASSERGGSTGELFF	TGTGCCAGCAGTGAACGAGGAGGGTCCACCGGGGAGCTGTTTTTT
NA	TRBV18	TRBD2	TRBJ2-1	CASSLPSGLAGPSSYNEQFF	TGTGCCAGCTCACTTCCCAGTGGGCTAGCGGGGCCCAGCTCCTACAATGAGCAGTTCTTC
NA	TRBV18	TRBD1	TRBJ1-1	CASSPLTGKNTEAFF	TGTGCCAGCTCACCACTGACAGGGAAGAACACTGAAGCTTTCTTT
NA	TRBV6-5	TRBD1	TRBJ2-7	CASSHPRRGREQYF	TGTGCCAGCAGTCACCCGCGCAGGGGGCGCGAGCAGTACTTC
NA	TRBV2	NA	TRBJ1-2	CASSVPPVGEGGYTF	TGTGCCAGCAGTGTCCCGCCTGTGGGTGAGGGTGGCTACACCTTC
NA	TRBV27	NA	TRBJ1-2	CASSGQGGGYTF	TGTGCCAGCAGCGGGCAGGGCGGCGGCTACACCTTC
few	TRBV7-9	TRBD1	TRBJ1-1	CASSLSGTGSTEAFF	TGTGCCAGCAGCTTGTCCGGGACAGGGAGCACTGAAGCTTTCTTT
NA	TRBV6-4	TRBD2	TRBJ2-5	CASTSGGSETQYF	TGTGCCAGCACTAGCGGGGGTTCGGAGACCCAGTACTTC
NA	TRBV5-1	TRBD2	TRBJ2-5	CASSLHASGGRQETQYF	TGCGCCAGCTCCCTTCATGCTAGCGGGGGACGGCAAGAGACCCAGTACTTC
NA	TRBV7-7	NA	TRBJ2-1	CASSLADFRGEQFF	TGTGCTAGCAGCTTAGCCGATTTTAGGGGCGAGCAGTTCTTC
NA	TRBV19	TRBD2	TRBJ2-5	CATHSPGLASQETQYF	TGTGCCACTCACTCCCCGGGACTAGCGAGCCAAGAGACCCAGTACTTC
NA	TRBV25-1	NA	TRBJ1-6	CASSPQGYGNSPLHF	TGTGCCAGCAGTCCGCAGGGGTATGGTAATTCACCCCTCCACTTT
NA	TRBV5-1	TRBD1	TRBJ2-3	CASSVGQGSDTQYF	TGCGCCAGCAGCGTGGGACAGGGAAGTGATACGCAGTATTTT
once	TRBV7-2	TRBD1	TRBJ1-5	CAGSGQSNQPQHF	TGTGCCGGGTCGGGACAGAGCAATCAGCCCCAGCATTTT
NA	TRBV2	TRBD2	TRBJ2-7	CASSEGGGRRTYEQYF	TGTGCCAGCAGTGAAGGGGGCGGGAGGAGGACCTACGAGCAGTACTTC